The entry that follows covers one TCR beta chain sequence. Its specific antigen is unknown. The input lacks base qualities; no much larger clone sits a single base away. Trimming costs V 1 base and J 4 bases, and their ends lie 10 bases apart. The CDR3 goes from the cysteine to the phenylalanine over 14 residues. Only the CDR3 region is kept as DNA, spanning 42 bases read in frame from base 1. The germline V gene (reference sequence) specifies LNHNV as CDR1 and YYDKDF as CDR2. This specimen comes from a study of identical twins (dated by TCRdb to the mid-2010s). About the investigation overall: To test whether fetal clonotypes persist, this study deep-sequenced TCR alpha and beta repertoires from monozygotic twins, from unrelated adults of various ages, and from cord blood. To rule out contamination, the twin experiments were replicated at different times with different library preparation protocols.

Findings and caveats that apply to the study as a whole: A weaker excess of twin sharing was found in beta out-of-frame sequences because the signal-to-noise ratio was lowered by fewer shared sequences. Conclusions relied on cross-sectional statistical analysis, since the same donors could not be followed over many years. Fewer insertions were carried by abundant cord blood beta clonotypes, a similar but weaker trend appeared in young adult naive repertoires, and no such trend appeared in memory repertoires. Compared with coincidental sharing between unrelated individuals, an excess of low generation-probability sequences was observed among out-of-frame TCR alpha sequences shared between twins. In monozygotic twins, out-of-frame TCR alpha sharing was systematically underestimated by recombination models, although the models agreed with sharing between unrelated individuals. Invariant T cells such as MAIT and iNKT could partly confound zero-insertion analyses, although diverse VJ usage argued against such confounding for most clonotypes.

Libraries came from 5' RACE. The data were produced on an Illumina HiSeq 2000. A universal primer binding site was added through template switching, and the final cDNA carried a unique molecular identifier so that TCR cDNA molecules could be counted accurately. Specific primers in the conserved constant-segment region were used to synthesize first-strand cDNA for the TCR alpha and beta chains. Each cDNA library was double barcoded, with a SMART-Mk sample barcode plus Illumina barcodes, to control for contamination. TruSeq adapter sequences, together with Illumina sample barcodes, were added in two successive PCR steps. The TCR alpha and beta cDNA libraries were sequenced on the Illumina HiSeq platform using custom primers. The original methods were these. MiGEC was used to process raw reads and extract unique molecular identifiers, and MiXCR was used to find CDR3 positions. Recombination models were inferred per individual with the repgenHMM and IGoR tools using an EM algorithm. Shared clonotypes were analyzed with the tcR package in R, and sharing was normalized by the product of cloneset sizes. Out-of-frame nonproductive sequences were analyzed to study raw recombination free of thymic and clonal selection effects. Starting from the raw public reads, TCRdb applied fastp trimming at Q25, assembled clones with MiXCR and retained in-frame beta chains. Each entry is one CDR3 protein sequence, shown with its most common DNA and genes. The V and J calls follow TCRdb's processing rather than the paper's. For this sample there are 1,800,000 or so distinct CDR3 sequences; less than 35% appear just once. The ten largest clones represent 0.27% of the sample.

All donors were healthy Caucasians. The chain uses TRBV15 and TRBJ2-5; a tentative D match to TRBD1 spans 6 bases. Sequenced input: cord blood. This clonotype was sampled from a newborn girl in good health. In nucleotides, the sequence is TGTGCCACCAGCAGAGGGCGAGGGGGAGAGACCCAGTACTTC. Its amino acids are CATSRGRGGETQYF.